The sequence of this T cell receptor beta chain was determined in a study of a mutant IDH1 vaccine in newly diagnosed glioma. Study details: The first vaccination came 4-6 weeks after radiotherapy alone, or with temozolomide cycles.

Clones were read by immunoSEQ multiplex PCR, and TCRdb kept only the in-frame ones, dropping some. The sample holds about 72,000 clones, 84% seen once. This CDR3 is built from 15 residues. Trimming took 5 bases from V and 0 from J, leaving 13 bases between them. CDR1 is SGHTA and CDR2 is FQGNSA in the germline V gene. Study outcomes and limitations: Detectable vaccine-induced immune responses arose in around 93% of patients.

The time point denotes: week 35, safety follow-up. Vaccine doses each comprised 300 ug of mutant IDH1 20-mer peptide, with topical imiquimod. Concerning this clone: What it binds is not known.

This rearrangement joins TRBV7-2 to TRBJ1-1; TRBD1 is a possible D gene (5 bases). Here the sequenced sample was PBMCs, taken from a glioma patient whose treatment included an IDH1 peptide vaccine. The sequence derives from a man younger than 30 with glioma. The CDR3 sequence: CASSRARGMNTEAFF. The CDR3 DNA reads TGTGCCAGCAGCCGTGCCCGGGGCATGAACACTGAAGCTTTCTTT.